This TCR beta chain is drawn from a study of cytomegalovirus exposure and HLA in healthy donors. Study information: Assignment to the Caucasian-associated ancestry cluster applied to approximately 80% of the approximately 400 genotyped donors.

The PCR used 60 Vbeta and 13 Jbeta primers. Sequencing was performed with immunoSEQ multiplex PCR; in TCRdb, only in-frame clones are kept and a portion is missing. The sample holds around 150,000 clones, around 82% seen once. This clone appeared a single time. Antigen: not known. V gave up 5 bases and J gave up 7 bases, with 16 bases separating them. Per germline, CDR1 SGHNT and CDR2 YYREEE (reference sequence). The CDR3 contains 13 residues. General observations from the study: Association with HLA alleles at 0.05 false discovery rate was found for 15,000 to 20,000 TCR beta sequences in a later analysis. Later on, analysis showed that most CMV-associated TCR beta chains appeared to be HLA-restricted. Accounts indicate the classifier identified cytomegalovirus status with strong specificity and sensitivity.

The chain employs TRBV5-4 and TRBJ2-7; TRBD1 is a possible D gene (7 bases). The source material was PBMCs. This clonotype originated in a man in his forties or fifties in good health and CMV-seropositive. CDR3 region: CASRFGGGFEQYF. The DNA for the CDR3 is TGTGCCAGCAGGTTTGGAGGGGGCTTTGAGCAGTACTTC. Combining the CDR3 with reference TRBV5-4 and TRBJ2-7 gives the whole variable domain ETGVTQSPTHLIKTRGQQVTLRCSSQSGHNTVSWYQQALGQGPQFIFQYYREEENGRGNFPPRFSGLQFPNYSSELNVNALELDDSALYLCASRFGGGFEQYFGPGTRLTVT.